These 10 T cell receptor beta chains came from one sample sequenced in a study of patients and donors after allogeneic stem cell transplantation. TCRdb used MiXCR to reprocess the RT-PCR reads, holding one entry per CDR3 protein. Of 150,000 to 200,000 distinct CDR3 sequences detected, 24% appear once; the ten largest clones hold roughly a quarter. Material: blood, either unsorted or a sorted T cell fraction (not recorded which). These receptors came from a human donor who was either an allogeneic HSCT recipient or a stem cell or donor lymphocyte infusion donor (not recorded which). It is not recorded whose cells these are; they may come from a transplant donor.

V usage is TRBV12-3 or TRBV12-4 and J usage is TRBJ2-1, with 8 bases identical to TRBD1. The V and J ends lost 5 bases and 8 bases, in that order; junction bases with no gene match: 2. The CDR3 spans 12 residues. CDR3 nucleotides: TGTGCCAGCAGTCAACAGGGGGATGAGCAGTTCTTC. Amino acids: CASSQQGDEQFF.

This clonotype was observed a few times. The chain links TRBV20-1 to TRBJ1-2; tentative D call: TRBD1 (6 bases). CDR3 length: 12 residues. Germline V gene lookup returns CDR1 DFQATT and CDR2 SNEGSKA (reference sequence). V gave up 6 bases and J gave up 2 bases, with 10 bases separating them. The CDR3 region is CSARGRNYGYTF. DNA of the CDR3: TGCAGTGCCAGGGGAAGGAACTATGGCTACACCTTC.

In this sample, this clonotype turned up a few times. The chain is built from TRBV29-1 and TRBJ1-3, with D tentatively TRBD1 (5 bases). This CDR3 comprises 15 residues. V lost 2 bases to trimming and J lost 1 base, with 12 bases between them. Germline V gene data show CDR1 as SQVTM and CDR2 as ANQGSEA. The CDR3 reads CSVEYPGRSGNTIYF. CDR3 DNA: TGCAGCGTTGAATATCCAGGGCGTTCTGGAAACACCATATATTTT.

V and J are TRBV20-1 and TRBJ2-1; 11 bases align to TRBD2. The CDR3 covers 16 residues. J was trimmed by 2 bases and V by 0 bases; bases with no gene match: 3. From germline, CDR1 is DFQATT and CDR2 SNEGSKA (reference sequence). The CDR3 region is CSARDSGRAAYNEQFF. Written as DNA, the CDR3 is TGCAGTGCTAGAGATAGCGGGAGGGCCGCCTACAATGAGCAGTTCTTC.

This clonotype was detected only a few times. The chain employs TRBV18 and TRBJ1-2, with 8 bases that match TRBD1. Germline V gene lookup returns CDR1 KGHSH and CDR2 LQKENI. The CDR3 extends over 13 amino acids. J gave up 5 bases and V 10 bases, and 9 bases lay outside the gene matches. This chain's CDR3 is CATGQGEGYGYTF. DNA of the CDR3: TGTGCCACCGGACAGGGAGAAGGGTATGGCTACACCTTC.

V gene TRBV4-2 combines with J gene TRBJ1-6, with 10 bases fitting TRBD1. V was clipped by 2 bases and J by 8 bases; unmatched bases: 15. Germline loops: CDR1 LGHNA, CDR2 YNFKEQ. CDR3 length equals 19 residues. The CDR3 coding sequence is TGTGCCAGCAGCCAACTGCTTGATGGCGACGGGACAGGGGATTCACCCCTCCACTTT. It encodes CASSQLLDGDGTGDSPLHF.

The chain recombines TRBV7-8 with TRBJ1-2; a weak D match, TRBD1 (6 bases). This CDR3 is 18 amino acids long. Germline V CDR1 and CDR2: SGHVS, FQNEAQ. Trimming took 1 base from V and 4 from J, leaving 22 bases between them. The CDR3 nucleotides are TGTGCCAGCAGCTTAGGGCCGGGGGCCTTTGTACGCCGCTATGGCTACACCTTC. The encoded protein is CASSLGPGAFVRRYGYTF. Drawing the rest from reference TRBV7-8 and TRBJ1-2, the complete variable domain is GAGVSQSPRYKVAKRGQDVALRCDPISGHVSLFWYQQALGQGPEFLTYFQNEAQLDKSGLPSDRFFAERPEGSVSTLKIQRTQQEDSAVYLCASSLGPGAFVRRYGYTFGSGTRLTVV.

The J gene is TRBJ2-7, the V gene TRBV10-2; the D gene is possibly TRBD1 (6 bases). The length of the CDR3 is 14 residues. V dropped 4 bases and J dropped 3 bases, with 13 bases sitting between them. Germline V CDR1 and CDR2: WSHSY, SAAADI. The CDR3 reads CASSAGGQSYEQYF. DNA for the CDR3: TGCGCCAGCAGTGCAGGAGGACAGAGCTACGAGCAGTACTTC.

This clonotype was observed a handful of times. The chain joins TRBV20-1 to TRBJ1-5; D might be TRBD1 (5 bases). CDR1 DFQATT and CDR2 SNEGSKA come from the germline V gene (reference sequence). Trimming stripped 0 bases from V and 4 bases from J, with 13 bases between. The CDR3 has 15 residues. The CDR3 reads CSAREVGDSNQPQHF. The DNA for the CDR3 is TGCAGTGCTAGAGAAGTCGGGGACTCTAATCAGCCCCAGCATTTT.

This clonotype was found many times. V gene TRBV29-1 combines with J gene TRBJ1-1; TRBD1 is a possible D gene (6 bases). The germline gives CDR1 SQVTM, CDR2 ANQGSEA. The CDR3 is made up of 11 amino acids. Trimming removed 7 bases at V and 4 bases at J, with 10 bases between. The CDR3 protein is CSAVGGTEAFF. The CDR3 region has the DNA TGCAGCGCCGTAGGGGGCACTGAAGCTTTCTTT.